This TCR beta chain came from a study of cytomegalovirus exposure and HLA in healthy donors. The PCR ran on 60 Vbeta and 13 Jbeta primers. The repertoire was sequenced with immunoSEQ multiplex PCR; TCRdb's copy has only in-frame clones and lacks some. This table has roughly 97,000 clones, 75% to 80% appearing once. The CDR3 extends over 16 amino acids. V lost 5 bases, J lost 7 bases, and 11 bases stayed unmatched. Per the germline V gene, CDR1 is MNHNY and CDR2 is SVGAGI (reference sequence). Sequenced sample: PBMCs. This clonotype was obtained from a man aged 55 to 70 in good health and CMV-seropositive. The genes are TRBV6-6 and TRBJ2-1; 10 nucleotides line up with TRBD2. CDR3 protein: CASSTRQSGGANEQFF. The DNA of the CDR3 is TGTGCCAGCAGTACCCGCCAAAGCGGGGGGGCTAATGAGCAGTTCTTC.